The sequence of this T cell receptor (beta chain) was determined in a study of identical twins. The CDR3 extends over 16 amino acids. Germline V CDR1 and CDR2: SGHRS, YFSETQ. Losses at the gene ends were 4 bases for V and 3 bases for J; bases not matched to a gene: 9. Overall study results and limits: Low generation-probability sequences were in excess among twin-shared out-of-frame alpha sequences. Fewer insertions characterized abundant cord blood beta clonotypes, whereas memory repertoires showed none.

A single record per CDR3 protein comes from TCRdb applying MiXCR to the 5' RACE reads. The table lists hundreds of thousands of distinct CDR3 sequences, approximately 13% of them singletons, with about 1.5% in the top ten. This clonotype was detected only a few times. Its matching antigen is unknown. This sample was also put to use in a study of yellow fever vaccine responses in identical twins.

This chain uses TRBV5-1 with TRBJ2-7; the match to TRBD2 covers 11 bases. The clonotype originates from a woman between 18 and 29 years old in good health. Sample: PBMCs. The CDR3 DNA sequence: TGCGCCAGCAGCCCCCTCGGGACTAGCGGAGGCTACGAGCAGTACTTC. It specifies CASSPLGTSGGYEQYF.